This record looks at one TCR beta chain sequence and its context. The antigen remains unidentified. Germline CDR1 is SGHKS and CDR2 is YYEKEE (reference sequence). The ends lost 1 base at V and 1 base at J; junction bases unmatched: 6. There are 17 residues in the CDR3. Here immunoSEQ multiplex PCR was the method, and the copy in TCRdb shows in-frame clones only, minus some. The sample holds about 120,000 clones, about 86% seen once. This entry comes from a study of T cell responses to AZD1222 COVID-19 vaccine. Points from the study as a whole: Spike-wide coverage was observed for vaccine-associated CD4 TCRs, with dominant responses at 160-218 and 743-854. Most donors were white British, females outnumbered males, and clonal diversity was possibly underestimated.

The V gene is TRBV5-5, the J gene TRBJ2-5; 11 bases agree with TRBD2. This clonotype was obtained from an adult in good health. This specimen was peripheral blood, taken on day 0 of AZD1222 vaccination. The CDR3 DNA is TGTGCCAGCAGCTTGACTAGCGGGGGAGGGACCCAAGAGACCCAGTACTTC. Translated: CASSLTSGGGTQETQYF.